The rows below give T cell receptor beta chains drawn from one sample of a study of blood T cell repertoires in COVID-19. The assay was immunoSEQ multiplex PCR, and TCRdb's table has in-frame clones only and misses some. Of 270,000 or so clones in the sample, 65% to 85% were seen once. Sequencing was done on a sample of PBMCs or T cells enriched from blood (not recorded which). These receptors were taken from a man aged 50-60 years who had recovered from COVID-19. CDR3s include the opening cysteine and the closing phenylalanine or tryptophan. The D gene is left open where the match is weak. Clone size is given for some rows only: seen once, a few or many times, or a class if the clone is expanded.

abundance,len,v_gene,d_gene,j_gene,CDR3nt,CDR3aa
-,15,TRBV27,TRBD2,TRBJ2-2,TGTGCCAGCAGTTTTCTAGCGGGGCTCTTCGGGGAGCTGTTTTTT,CASSFLAGLFGELFF
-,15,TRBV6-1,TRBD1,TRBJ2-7,TGTGCCAGCAGTGAAAGGGGGACAGCCTCCTACGAGCAGTACTTC,CASSERGTASYEQYF
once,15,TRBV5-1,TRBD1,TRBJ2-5,TGCGCCAGCAGCTTGCGGGGACAGGGGCAAGAGACCCAGTACTTC,CASSLRGQGQETQYF
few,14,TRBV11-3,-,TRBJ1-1,TGTGCCAGCAGCTTAGACACGAGGAACACTGAAGCTTTCTTT,CASSLDTRNTEAFF
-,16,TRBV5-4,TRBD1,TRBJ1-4,TGTGCCAGCAGCTTGGGGGAGACAGGGATAGGCGAAAAACTGTTTTTT,CASSLGETGIGEKLFF
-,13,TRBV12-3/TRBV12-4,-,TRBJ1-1,TGTGCCAGCAGTTTACAGGGGCCCACTGAAGCTTTCTTT,CASSLQGPTEAFF
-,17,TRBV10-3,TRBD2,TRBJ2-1,TGTGCCATCAGTGAGGGTAGCGGGGGGGGCTCCTACAATGAGCAGTTCTTC,CAISEGSGGGSYNEQFF
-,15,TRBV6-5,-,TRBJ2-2,TGTGCCAGCAGTTCCTCGGGACTTGTTCCCGGGGAGCTGTTTTTT,CASSSSGLVPGELFF
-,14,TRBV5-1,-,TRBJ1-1,TGCGCCAGCAGCTTGTCGGATCAGAGGACTGAAGCTTTCTTT,CASSLSDQRTEAFF
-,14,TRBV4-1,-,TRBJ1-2,TGCGCCAGCAGCCAAGGAAGCAGGGACTATGGCTACACCTTC,CASSQGSRDYGYTF
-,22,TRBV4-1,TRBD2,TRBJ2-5,TGCGCCAGCAGTCCCCGGGGACCCGGGGGGAGCGGGGGGCCCTCGGGCCAAGAGACCCAGTACTTC,CASSPRGPGGSGGPSGQETQYF
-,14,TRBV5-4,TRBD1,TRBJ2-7,TGTGCCAGCAGCTACTGGGACAGGGGGCACGAGCAGTACTTC,CASSYWDRGHEQYF
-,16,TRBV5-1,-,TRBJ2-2,TGCGCCAGCAGCTTGGAGGCGACTAGGAACACCGGGGAGCTGTTTTTT,CASSLEATRNTGELFF
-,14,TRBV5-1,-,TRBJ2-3,TGCGCCAGCAGCTTGGGTCTAGCAAGTGATACGCAGTATTTT,CASSLGLASDTQYF
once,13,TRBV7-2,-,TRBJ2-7,TGTGCCAGCAGCTTAGTGGGAGTACCCGAGCAGTACTTC,CASSLVGVPEQYF
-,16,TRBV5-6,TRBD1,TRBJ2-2,TGTGCCAGCAGCTTAGATCGGGACAGGAACACCGGGGAGCTGTTTTTT,CASSLDRDRNTGELFF
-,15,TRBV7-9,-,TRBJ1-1,TGTGCCAGCAGCTTAGTGTCGGGGTTGAACACTGAAGCTTTCTTT,CASSLVSGLNTEAFF
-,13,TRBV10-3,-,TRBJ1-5,TGTGCCACGGAAGTCGACGGGAATCAGCCCCAGCATTTT,CATEVDGNQPQHF
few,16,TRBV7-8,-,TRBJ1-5,TGTGCCAGCAGCTCAGAAAGCCGGGGTACCATCTGGGCCCAGCATTTT,CASSSESRGTIWAQHF
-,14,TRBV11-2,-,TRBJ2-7,TGTGCCAGCAGCCTAGAGGGCAGGTCCAACGAGCAGTACTTC,CASSLEGRSNEQYF
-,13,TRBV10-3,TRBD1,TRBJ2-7,TGTGCCATCAGTGTAGACAGGGTGTCCGAGCAGTACTTC,CAISVDRVSEQYF
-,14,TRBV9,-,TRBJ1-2,TGTGCCAGCAGCGTAGCTACGGGGGGCTATGGCTACACCTTC,CASSVATGGYGYTF
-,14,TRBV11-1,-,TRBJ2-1,TGTGCCAGCAGCACCCAAGGGGGCTACAATGAGCAGTTCTTC,CASSTQGGYNEQFF
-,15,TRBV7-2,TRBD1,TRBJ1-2,TGTGCCAGCAGCCATCGACAGGGCCCTAAGTATGGCTACACCTTC,CASSHRQGPKYGYTF
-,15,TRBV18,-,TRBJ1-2,TGTGCCAGCTCACCACCGCGGTTCAGGAGCGGTGGCTACACCTTC,CASSPPRFRSGGYTF
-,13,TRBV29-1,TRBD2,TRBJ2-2,TGCAGCGGGGGGACTAGGAACACCGGGGAGCTGTTTTTT,CSGGTRNTGELFF
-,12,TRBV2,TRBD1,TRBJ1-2,TGTGCCAGCAGTGCGACAGGGGGCGGCTACACCTTC,CASSATGGGYTF
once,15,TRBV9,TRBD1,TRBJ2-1,TGTGCCAGCAGCCCGGGACAGGCGACGCTAGGTGAGCAGTTCTTC,CASSPGQATLGEQFF
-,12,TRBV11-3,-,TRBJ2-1,TGTGCCAGCAGCCGTATTCGGGATGAGCAGTTCTTC,CASSRIRDEQFF
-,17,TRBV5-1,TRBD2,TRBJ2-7,TGCGCCAGCAGCTTGCGGACCTCTAGCGGGGGGTCCTACGAGCAGTACTTC,CASSLRTSSGGSYEQYF
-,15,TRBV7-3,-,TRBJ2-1,TGTGCCAGCAGCTTAAGCCTAGGCTCCTACAATGAGCAGTTCTTC,CASSLSLGSYNEQFF
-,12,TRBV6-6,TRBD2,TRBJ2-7,TGTGCCAGCAGTTCGCGGGAGGAGTCAGAGTACTTC,CASSSREESEYF
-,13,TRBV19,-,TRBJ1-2,TGTGCCAGTAGACCGGGACAACGTTTTGGCTACACCTTC,CASRPGQRFGYTF
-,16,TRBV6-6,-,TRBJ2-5,TGTGCCAGCAGTTACGGACAGACGCAAACCCAAGAGACCCAGTACTTC,CASSYGQTQTQETQYF
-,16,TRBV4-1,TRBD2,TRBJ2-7,TGCGCCAGCAGCCAAGCTATAGCGGGAGCCTCCTACGAGCAGTACTTC,CASSQAIAGASYEQYF
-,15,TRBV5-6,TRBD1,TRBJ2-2,TGTGCCAGCACCTTCCGGGACAGGGTTTCCGGGGAGCTGTTTTTT,CASTFRDRVSGELFF
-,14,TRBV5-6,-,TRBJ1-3,TGTGCCAGCAGCTTGTTTAGCTCTGGAAACACCATATATTTT,CASSLFSSGNTIYF
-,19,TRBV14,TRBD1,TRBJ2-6,TGTGCCAGCAGCCTCTCCCGGGACAGGGGGCTTGGTGGGGCCAACGTCCTGACTTTC,CASSLSRDRGLGGANVLTF
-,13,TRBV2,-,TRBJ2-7,TGTGCCACCTACGGCGGCGGGGCGGGCGAGCAGTACTTC,CATYGGGAGEQYF
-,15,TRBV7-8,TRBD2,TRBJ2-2,TGTGCCAGCAGCAGCTGGGGGGGAAGCACCGGGGAGCTGTTTTTT,CASSSWGGSTGELFF
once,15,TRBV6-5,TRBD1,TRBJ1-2,TGTGCCAGCAGGGCACTTGGATTACAGGGGTATGGCTACACCTTC,CASRALGLQGYGYTF
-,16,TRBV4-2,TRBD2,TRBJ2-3,TGTGCCAGCAGCCGGACTAGCGGGGGAACTACAGATACGCAGTATTTT,CASSRTSGGTTDTQYF